The 26 T cell receptor beta chains reported below all come from one sample, sequenced in a study of T cells in Graves' hyperthyroidism and ophthalmopathy (dated by TCRdb to between 2018 and 2021). Library preparation used multiplex PCR. Sequencing took place on an Illumina HiSeq 2000. Amplification of TCR beta CDR3 regions was carried out from RNA transcripts. The TCR CDR3 was subjected to a first round of RT-PCR using the HTBI primer set and the Qiagen OneStep RT-PCR kit. The public reads were run again by TCRdb, first through fastp at Q25 and then through MiXCR, and only productive beta chains were kept. When rows share a CDR3 protein, they turn into one entry using the most common DNA and genes. Recorded for this sample are 450,000 to 700,000 distinct CDR3 sequences; around 46% of them occurred a single time. The top ten clones comprise roughly 19% of the sample. Source material: peripheral blood or thyroid tissue (not recorded which). These receptors all stem from an adult woman with Graves' disease, either hyperthyroidism or ophthalmopathy (not recorded which).

On this clonotype: This could be a read error, since a much larger clone is one nucleotide away. CDR3 DNA sequence: TGTGCCAGCAGCTTAGAGTGGGGGAACACTGAAGCTTTCTTT. This codes for CASSLEWGNTEAFF. V gene TRBV11-2 combines with J gene TRBJ1-1; D gene ambiguous. The CDR3 spans 14 residues. Trimming took off 0 bases at V and 1 base at J, with 6 bases between the two ends. CDR1 and CDR2 from the germline V gene are SGHAT and FQNNGV.

The gene calls are TRBV11-2 and TRBJ1-2, with D perhaps matching TRBD1 (6 bases). The CDR3 has 14 amino acids. Between the trimmed V and J ends, which lost 3 bases and 12 bases, there was a span of 20 bases. CDR1 is SGHAT, CDR2 FQNNGV, per germline. Written as DNA, the CDR3 is TGTGCCAGCAGCTTGATGATAGGGGGACCTGGAAACACCTTC. Its translation is CASSLMIGGPGNTF.

V is TRBV6-5 and J is TRBJ2-7; weak D call: TRBD1 (6 bases). The ends were cut back, 4 bases at V and 0 bases at J, with 7 bases in the middle. CDR3 size: 13 residues. The V gene's germline CDR1 is MNHEY and CDR2 SVGAGI. The CDR3 DNA reads TGTGCCAGCAGTTGGACAGACTCCTACGAGCAGTACTTC. It translates to CASSWTDSYEQYF.

This clonotype was counted a few times. This chain uses TRBV24-1 with TRBJ2-1, with 14 bases aligning to TRBD2. Germline-derived CDR1 and CDR2 are KGHDR and SFDVKD. The V and J ends lost 3 bases and 7 bases, in that order; junction bases with no gene match: 4. The CDR3 length is 16 residues. The chain's CDR3 is CATSDPGTSGRNEQFF. In nucleotides, the CDR3 is TGTGCCACCAGTGATCCGGGGACTAGCGGGAGAAATGAGCAGTTCTTC.

The chain joins TRBV2 to TRBJ2-5, with TRBD1 identical over 9 bases. Germline values: CDR1 SNHLY, CDR2 FYNNEI. V trimming: 6 bases; J trimming: 5 bases; junction bases outside the gene matches: 16. This CDR3 is built from 17 residues. The CDR3 DNA reads as TGTGCCAGCAGCCCACAGGGGGCAGTGGGGTGGACGGAGACCCAGTACTTC. Translation: CASSPQGAVGWTETQYF.

The rearrangement joins TRBV19 to TRBJ1-4; maybe TRBD1 (5 bases). V was clipped by 4 bases and J by 4 bases, with 10 bases between them. Germline V gives CDR1 LNHDA, CDR2 SQIVND (reference sequence). The length of the CDR3 is 14 residues. CDR3 region: CASSRGRFNEKLFF. The CDR3 DNA reads as TGTGCCAGTAGTAGGGGACGGTTTAATGAAAAACTGTTTTTT.

The chain's CDR3 is CACGPGTRETQYF. The CDR3 region has the DNA TGTGCCTGCGGACCAGGGACGAGGGAGACCCAGTACTTC. The chain combines TRBV11-2 with TRBJ2-5; D may match TRBD1 or TRBD2 (5 bases each). The CDR3 spans 13 residues. Germline assignment: CDR1 SGHAT and CDR2 FQNNGV. V was shortened by 11 bases and J by 5 bases, with 18 bases between the two germline ends.

The chain employs TRBV29-1 and TRBJ1-1; D is perhaps TRBD1 (5 bases). The germline V gene has CDR1 SQVTM and CDR2 ANQGSEA. This CDR3 is built from 16 residues. V lost 4 bases and J 0 bases, leaving 18 bases between the germline ends. The CDR3 here is CSVAAGTKGLNTEAFF. The DNA for the CDR3 is TGCAGCGTTGCCGCCGGGACCAAGGGGCTGAACACTGAAGCTTTCTTT.

This clonotype was found many times. The V gene is TRBV2, the J gene TRBJ2-7, with D tentatively TRBD1 or TRBD2 (6 bases each). This CDR3 is built from 12 residues. V lost 6 bases and J 3 bases, leaving 9 bases between the germline ends. Per germline, CDR1 SNHLY and CDR2 FYNNEI. The CDR3 bases are TGTGCCAGCAGGGGGGGCCACTACGAGCAGTACTTC. Its translation is CASRGGHYEQYF.

At least ten counts were recorded for this clonotype. V gene TRBV12-3 or TRBV12-4 combines with J gene TRBJ2-7, with a tentative D call TRBD2 (6 bases). The germline V and J ends were trimmed by 1 base and 6 bases, with 13 bases remaining between them. CDR3 size: 14 residues. The CDR3 reads CASSLGRWGGEQYF. DNA of the CDR3: TGTGCCAGCAGTTTAGGAAGATGGGGAGGCGAGCAGTACTTC.

This clonotype has a handful of counts. V and J are TRBV6-5 and TRBJ2-2; maybe TRBD1 (5 bases). V shed 2 bases and J shed 2 bases, with 12 bases lying between them. Germline CDR1 and CDR2: MNHEY and SVGAGI. This CDR3 spans 16 amino acids. Written as DNA, the CDR3 is TGTGCCAGCAGTTACGATTGGGGCACAAACACCGGGGAGCTGTTTTTT. It codes for CASSYDWGTNTGELFF.

At least ten counts were recorded for this clonotype. CDR3 in DNA: TGTGCCAGCAGTTCCCGCGGTAGGGGCGGGCATTCACCCCTCCACTTT. Protein product: CASSSRGRGGHSPLHF. The chain uses TRBV28 and TRBJ1-6; possible D gene TRBD1, 5 bases. Trimming removed 4 bases from V and 8 bases from J, with 18 bases in between. Germline V gene data show CDR1 as MDHEN and CDR2 as SYDVKM. The CDR3 has 16 residues.

The V call is TRBV20-1, the J call TRBJ1-5; D ambiguous. Germline V gives CDR1 DFQATT, CDR2 SNEGSKA (reference sequence). Trimming pared 3 bases from V and 0 bases from J, leaving 12 bases between. This CDR3 has 15 amino acids. This CDR3 reads CSASARVNSNQPQHF. CDR3 bases: TGCAGTGCTAGCGCTCGGGTGAATAGCAATCAGCCCCAGCATTTT.

This clonotype was observed many times. This chain connects TRBV19 to TRBJ2-7; a weak D match, TRBD2 (6 bases). There are 15 residues in the CDR3. Trimming removed 9 bases at V and 5 bases at J, with 23 bases between. Germline values: CDR1 LNHDA, CDR2 SQIVND (reference sequence). This CDR3 is CASAPRLGVGDEQYF. CDR3 DNA: TGTGCCAGCGCTCCGCGACTAGGGGTGGGGGACGAGCAGTACTTC.

V and J are TRBV20-1 and TRBJ1-2, with 8 bases matching TRBD1. Germline CDR1 and CDR2: DFQATT and SNEGSKA (reference sequence). This CDR3 is built from 14 residues. J was trimmed by 1 base and V by 6 bases; bases with no gene match: 7. The CDR3 here is CSAEDRAYNYGYTF. The DNA of the CDR3 is TGCAGTGCAGAGGACAGGGCTTATAACTATGGCTACACCTTC.

This rearrangement joins TRBV14 to TRBJ1-2; D is undetermined. This CDR3 is built from 14 residues. The V end lost 3 bases, the J end lost 2 bases, and 10 bases lay between the germline ends. Germline-derived CDR1 and CDR2 are SGHDN and FVKESK. The CDR3 bases are TGTGCCAGCAGCCACCAAACCAAGAACTATGGCTACACCTTC. Amino acid sequence: CASSHQTKNYGYTF.

In its sample, this clonotype is large (0.1 to 1%). The rearrangement joins TRBV12-3 or TRBV12-4 to TRBJ1-1; D is unresolved. V lost 5 bases to trimming and J lost 9 bases, with 10 bases between them. The CDR3 runs 11 residues. This CDR3 reads CASSEGGKAFF. The CDR3 region has the DNA TGTGCCAGCAGTGAAGGAGGCAAAGCTTTCTTT.

This clonotype has a count of ten or more. The chain combines TRBV11-2 with TRBJ2-7; maybe TRBD2 (6 bases). Germline V lookup: CDR1 SGHAT, CDR2 FQNNGV. The CDR3 loop spans 15 amino acids. V lost 4 bases and J 2 bases, leaving 15 bases between the germline ends. The CDR3 loop is CASSSWGLQTYEQYF. For the CDR3, the DNA is TGTGCCAGCAGCTCCTGGGGACTGCAGACCTACGAGCAGTACTTC.

The chain joins TRBV6-6 to TRBJ1-6, with 7 bases aligning to TRBD1. V shed 5 bases, J shed 14 bases, and the junction held 9 bases outside the gene matches. Germline CDR1 reads MNHNY; CDR2 reads SVGAGI (reference sequence). CDR3 length: 13 residues. Written as DNA, the CDR3 is TGTGCCAGCAGTCGGGACAGCACCTCTTCCCTCCACTTT. Amino acid sequence: CASSRDSTSSLHF.

This clonotype was recorded at least ten times. The chain carries TRBV7-9 and TRBJ2-2, with TRBD2 identical over 7 bases. Germline values: CDR1 SEHNR, CDR2 FQNEAQ (reference sequence). Germline trimming cut 6 bases from V and 5 bases from J; bases unmatched to any gene: 18. The CDR3 runs 18 residues. CDR3 protein: CASRHRTGPREPTGELFF. CDR3 nucleotides: TGTGCCAGCAGACATCGAACGGGACCGCGGGAGCCAACCGGGGAGCTGTTTTTT. Full variable domain (remainder filled in from reference TRBV7-9 and TRBJ2-2): DTGVSQNPRHKITKRGQNVTFRCDPISEHNRLYWYRQTLGQGPEFLTYFQNEAQLEKSRLLSDRFSAERPKGSFSTLEIQRTEQGDSAMYLCASRHRTGPREPTGELFFGEGSRLTVL.

The chain couples TRBV29-1 to TRBJ2-7, with D perhaps TRBD2 (6 bases). CDR3 length equals 11 residues. Trimming shortened V by 6 bases and J by 4 bases, and 10 bases separated the two germline ends. The germline CDR1 and CDR2 sequences are SQVTM and ANQGSEA. The CDR3 nucleotides are TGCAGCGTCGGGACTGTTTACGAGCAGTACTTC. The encoded protein is CSVGTVYEQYF.

This clonotype was recorded once. Its ends do not fully match the called genes, so a read error is possible. The rearrangement links TRBV10-3 to TRBJ1-1; D not resolved. The CDR3 has 13 residues. CDR1 is ENHRY and CDR2 is SYGVKD in the germline V gene. The CDR3 region is CASSGSGKTEASF. The CDR3 coding sequence is TGTGCCAGCAGTGGGTCGGGGAAGACTGAAGCTTCCTTT.

About this clonotype: At one end, the junction sequence differs from germline, possibly due to a read error. V usage is TRBV7-8 and J usage is TRBJ2-6, with D possibly matching TRBD1 (5 bases). The CDR3 loop spans 17 amino acids. CDR1 SGHVS and CDR2 FQNEAQ come from the germline V gene. The CDR3 DNA reads TGTGCCAGCAGCGTAGCTCCCCAGGGCCGCGGGGCCAACGTCCTGACTTTC. Translation: CASSVAPQGRGANVLTF.

The chain employs TRBV30 and TRBJ2-2, with D hard to call. CDR3 length: 13 amino acids. Germline V gene data show CDR1 as GTSNPN and CDR2 as SVGIG (reference sequence). V lost 3 bases, J lost 4 bases, and 9 bases lay in between. The CDR3 bases are TGTGCCTGGAGCGCCCTCTCCACCGGGGAGCTGTTTTTT. Residues: CAWSALSTGELFF.

The chain employs TRBV29-1 and TRBJ2-2, with TRBD1 identical over 8 bases. The CDR3 has 14 residues. Losses at the gene ends were 8 bases for V and 1 base for J; bases not matched to a gene: 6. Per germline, CDR1 SQVTM and CDR2 ANQGSEA. The CDR3 loop is CSFRTGQNTGELFF. The CDR3 DNA sequence: TGCAGCTTCAGGACAGGGCAGAACACCGGGGAGCTGTTTTTT.

In its sample, this clonotype was seen many times. The V gene is TRBV7-2, the J gene TRBJ1-5, with 11 bases fitting TRBD1. From germline, CDR1 is SGHTA and CDR2 FQGNSA. J lost 5 bases, V lost 1 base, and 1 base had no gene match. CDR3 length equals 15 residues. CDR3 nucleotide sequence: TGTGCCAGCAGCTTAGGGACAGGGGGCTATCAGCCCCAGCATTTT. Translated: CASSLGTGGYQPQHF.